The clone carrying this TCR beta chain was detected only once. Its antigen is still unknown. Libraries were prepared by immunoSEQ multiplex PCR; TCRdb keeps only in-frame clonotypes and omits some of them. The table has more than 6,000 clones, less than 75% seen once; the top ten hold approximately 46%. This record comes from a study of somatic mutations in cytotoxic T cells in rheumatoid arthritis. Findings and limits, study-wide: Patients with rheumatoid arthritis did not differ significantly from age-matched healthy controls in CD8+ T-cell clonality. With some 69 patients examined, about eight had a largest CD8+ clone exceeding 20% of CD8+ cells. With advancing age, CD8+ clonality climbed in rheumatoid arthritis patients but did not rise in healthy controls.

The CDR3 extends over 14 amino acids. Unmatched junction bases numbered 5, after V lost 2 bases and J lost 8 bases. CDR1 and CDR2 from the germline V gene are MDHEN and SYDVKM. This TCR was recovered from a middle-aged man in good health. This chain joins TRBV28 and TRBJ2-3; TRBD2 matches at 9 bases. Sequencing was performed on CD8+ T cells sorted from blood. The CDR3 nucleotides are TGTGCCAGCAGTTTAGCGGGAGGGCCAGGTACGCAGTATTTT. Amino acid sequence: CASSLAGGPGTQYF.